This TCR beta chain was recovered during a study of T cell responses to AZD1222 COVID-19 vaccine. Sequencing used immunoSEQ multiplex PCR; TCRdb keeps in-frame clones, though not all of them. This sample carries tens of thousands of clones, approximately 80% of them seen once, and the ten largest clones take over 20%. Findings and caveats of the study: The study identified only 6 or 7 AZD1222 recipients as seropositive at baseline.

Germline CDR1 is SGHKS and CDR2 is YYEKEE (reference sequence). Germline trimming cut 4 bases from V and 5 bases from J; bases unmatched to any gene: 7. The CDR3 length is 15 residues. This clone has a handful of counts. Its antigen is not identified. The source of this sequence is an adult in good health. The specimen comprised peripheral blood, sampled on day 0 of AZD1222 vaccination. V and J are TRBV5-5 and TRBJ1-5, with 9 bases that match TRBD1. The DNA of the CDR3 is TGTGCCAGCAGCGGACAGGGGAGGAAGGATCAGCCCCAGCATTTT. Amino acids: CASSGQGRKDQPQHF.